Below, 15 T cell receptor beta chains from the same sample are listed, as sequenced in a study of blood T cell repertoires in COVID-19. Clones were sequenced by immunoSEQ multiplex PCR, and TCRdb holds only the in-frame ones, with some missing. The sample contains fewer than 250,000 clones, 65% to 90% of which appear only once. The specimen sequenced was PBMCs or T cells enriched from blood (not recorded which). These receptor sequences come from a woman aged 35 to 49 with acute COVID-19.

The chain links TRBV10-3 to TRBJ2-3; 7 bases map to TRBD1. The CDR3 has 15 residues. CDR1 ENHRY and CDR2 SYGVKD come from the germline V gene. V shed 3 bases, J shed 2 bases, and the junction held 5 bases outside the gene matches. The DNA for the CDR3 is TGTGCCATCAGTGAAGGGGACAGAGACACAGATACGCAGTATTTT. This sequence encodes CAISEGDRDTDTQYF.

In its sample, this clone was seen a few times. The rearrangement uses TRBV19 and TRBJ2-7; perhaps TRBD2 as D (6 bases). The germline CDR1 and CDR2 sequences are LNHDA and SQIVND (reference sequence). Deletions cut 0 bases from V and 3 bases from J, with 12 bases between. CDR3 length: 15 residues. As DNA, the CDR3 is TGTGCCAGTAGTATAGATCCATCGGGAGTCTACGAGCAGTACTTC. Amino acids: CASSIDPSGVYEQYF.

The genes are TRBV11-3 and TRBJ2-5; D perhaps matches TRBD2 (5 bases). The V end was cut by 3 bases, the J end by 1 base, with 9 bases between. The V gene's germline CDR1 is SGHNT and CDR2 YENEEA. This CDR3 comprises 14 residues. DNA for the CDR3: TGTGCCAGCAGCTTGGAGGACCTCCAAGAGACCCAGTACTTC. The encoded protein is CASSLEDLQETQYF.

This sequence joins TRBV28 and TRBJ1-2; perhaps TRBD1 as D (6 bases). This CDR3 region has 14 residues. Trimming removed 6 bases from V and 4 bases from J, with 15 bases in between. Germline V gives CDR1 MDHEN, CDR2 SYDVKM. CDR3 bases: TGTGCCAGCAGACTGACTCAGGGGTTCTATGGCTACACCTTC. It codes for CASRLTQGFYGYTF.

The chain is built from TRBV30 and TRBJ2-7, with TRBD1 identical over 9 bases. Trimming removed 2 bases from V and 3 bases from J; junction bases left unmatched: 2. Germline V lookup: CDR1 GTSNPN, CDR2 SVGIG (reference sequence). This CDR3 comprises 13 residues. DNA for the CDR3: TGTGCCTGGAGTTTGGGACAGGGCTACGAGCAGTACTTC. Translating gives CAWSLGQGYEQYF.

V is TRBV18 and J is TRBJ2-7; TRBD1 matches 7 bases. Germline CDR1 and CDR2: KGHSH and LQKENI. V was pared by 5 bases and J by 5 bases, with 12 bases of the junction left unmatched. The CDR3 is 15 residues long. CDR3 sequence reads: CASSTPPQGYNEQYF. In DNA, the CDR3 is TGTGCCAGCTCAACGCCGCCACAGGGGTACAACGAGCAGTACTTC.

The chain has TRBV28 and TRBJ2-3; 8 bases agree with TRBD2. V trimming: 6 bases; J trimming: 1 base; junction bases outside the gene matches: 9. The CDR3 spans 16 residues. Germline values: CDR1 MDHEN, CDR2 SYDVKM. CDR3 nucleotides: TGTGCCAGCAGCCGAGAAGCGGGAGCCGGCACAGATACGCAGTATTTT. Translation gives CASSREAGAGTDTQYF.

The rearrangement joins TRBV7-9 to TRBJ2-5, with TRBD2 matching 15 bases. This CDR3 spans 16 amino acids. CDR1 is SEHNR and CDR2 is FQNEAQ in the germline V gene (reference sequence). With V trimmed by 3 bases and J by 5 bases, 4 bases remained unmatched. CDR3: CASSFTGLAGGETQYF. CDR3 in DNA: TGTGCCAGCAGCTTCACGGGACTAGCGGGGGGTGAGACCCAGTACTTC.

J is TRBJ1-1 and V is TRBV29-1, with D tentatively TRBD1 (6 bases). Trimming took off 8 bases at V and 4 bases at J, with 41 bases between the two ends. The CDR3 is made up of 21 amino acids. Per germline, CDR1 SQVTM and CDR2 ANQGSEA. CDR3 amino acids: CSPSPHRSRGGRSFRLTEAFF. CDR3 DNA: TGCAGCCCCTCCCCCCACCGAAGCCGGGGGGGGCGATCATTTCGGCTCACTGAAGCTTTCTTT.

CDR3 residues: CASSLGGRMSPLHF. DNA of the CDR3: TGTGCCAGTAGTCTGGGGGGACGTATGTCACCCCTCCACTTT. The rearrangement links TRBV19 to TRBJ1-6, with D tentatively TRBD1 (5 bases). This CDR3 is 14 amino acids long. Germline V CDR1 and CDR2: LNHDA, SQIVND (reference sequence). The ends were cut back, 5 bases at V and 10 bases at J, with 15 bases in the middle.

V gene TRBV12-3 or TRBV12-4 combines with J gene TRBJ2-7; D remains ambiguous. CDR3 size: 13 residues. Trimming pared 4 bases from V and 2 bases from J, leaving 9 bases between. CDR3 region: CASSSQVTYEQYF. CDR3 DNA: TGTGCCAGCAGTTCCCAGGTCACCTACGAGCAGTACTTC.

V and J are TRBV19 and TRBJ2-4; 10 bases are shared with TRBD2. CDR3 length equals 18 residues. Germline V lookup: CDR1 LNHDA, CDR2 SQIVND (reference sequence). V gave up 4 bases and J gave up 0 bases; unmatched junction bases: 9. CDR3 protein: CASSSRTSGNLAKNIQYF. CDR3 DNA: TGTGCCAGTAGTAGTCGTACTAGCGGGAACCTAGCCAAAAACATTCAGTACTTC.

This clone appeared a single time. V usage is TRBV11-2 and J usage is TRBJ2-7; 14 bases are shared with TRBD2. CDR3 length: 15 residues. V shed 4 bases and J 4 bases; nucleotides not matched to a gene: 3. Germline assignment: CDR1 SGHAT and CDR2 FQNNGV. Here the CDR3 DNA reads TGTGCCAGCAGCTCGGGACTAGCGGGAGCTTACGAGCAGTACTTC. Encoded protein: CASSSGLAGAYEQYF.

Details on this clone: The sample carries other DNA sequences with the same CDR3. The rearrangement links TRBV28 to TRBJ1-1; D unresolved. Germline assignment: CDR1 MDHEN and CDR2 SYDVKM. V was trimmed by 5 bases and J by 4 bases, leaving 8 bases between them. CDR3 length: 12 residues. CDR3 in amino acids: CASSQEGTEAFF. Written as DNA, the CDR3 is TGTGCCAGCAGTCAGGAGGGCACTGAAGCTTTCTTT.

The rearrangement uses TRBV9 and TRBJ1-1; TRBD1 matches 7 bases. The length of the CDR3 is 17 residues. Unmatched junction bases numbered 9, after V lost 0 bases and J lost 1 base. Per germline, CDR1 SGDLS and CDR2 YYNGEE. The CDR3 sequence is CASSVGGGGVGNTEAFF. The CDR3 DNA is TGTGCCAGCAGCGTAGGTGGAGGGGGCGTCGGGAACACTGAAGCTTTCTTT.